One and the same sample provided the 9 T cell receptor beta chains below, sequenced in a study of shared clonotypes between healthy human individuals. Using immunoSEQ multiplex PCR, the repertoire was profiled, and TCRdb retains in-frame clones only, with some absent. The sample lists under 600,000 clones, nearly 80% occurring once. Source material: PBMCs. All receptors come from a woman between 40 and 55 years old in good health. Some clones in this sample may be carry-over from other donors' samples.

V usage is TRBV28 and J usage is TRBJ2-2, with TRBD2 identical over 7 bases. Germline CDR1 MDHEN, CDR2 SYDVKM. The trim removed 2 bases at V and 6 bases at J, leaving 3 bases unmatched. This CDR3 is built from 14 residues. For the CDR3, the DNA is TGTGCCAGCAGTTTAAGGACTAGGCCCGGGGAGCTGTTTTTT. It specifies CASSLRTRPGELFF.

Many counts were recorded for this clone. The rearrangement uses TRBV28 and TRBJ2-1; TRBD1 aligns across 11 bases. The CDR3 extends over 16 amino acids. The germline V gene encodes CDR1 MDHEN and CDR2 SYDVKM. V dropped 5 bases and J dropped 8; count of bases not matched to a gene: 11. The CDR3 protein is CASSPYPGQGEHEQFF. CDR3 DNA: TGTGCCAGCAGTCCCTACCCGGGACAGGGGGAACATGAGCAGTTCTTC.

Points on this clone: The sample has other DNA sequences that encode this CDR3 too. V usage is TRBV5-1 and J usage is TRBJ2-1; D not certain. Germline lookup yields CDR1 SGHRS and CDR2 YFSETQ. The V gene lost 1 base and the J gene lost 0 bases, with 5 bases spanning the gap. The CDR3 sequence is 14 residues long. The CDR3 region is CASSLRSSYNEQFF. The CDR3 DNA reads TGCGCCAGCAGCTTGCGAAGCTCCTACAATGAGCAGTTCTTC.

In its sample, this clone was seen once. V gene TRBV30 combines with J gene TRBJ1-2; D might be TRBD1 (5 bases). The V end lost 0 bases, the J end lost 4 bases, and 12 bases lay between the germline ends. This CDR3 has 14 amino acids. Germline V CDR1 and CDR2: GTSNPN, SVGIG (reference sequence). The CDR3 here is CAWSVFPDSYGYTF. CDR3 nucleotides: TGTGCCTGGAGTGTTTTCCCCGACAGCTATGGCTACACCTTC.

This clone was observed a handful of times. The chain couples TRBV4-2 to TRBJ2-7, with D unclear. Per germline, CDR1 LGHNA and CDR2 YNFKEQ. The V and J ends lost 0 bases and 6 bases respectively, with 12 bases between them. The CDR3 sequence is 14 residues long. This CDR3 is CASSQDPHTGEQYF. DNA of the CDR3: TGTGCCAGCAGCCAAGACCCCCACACGGGCGAGCAGTACTTC.

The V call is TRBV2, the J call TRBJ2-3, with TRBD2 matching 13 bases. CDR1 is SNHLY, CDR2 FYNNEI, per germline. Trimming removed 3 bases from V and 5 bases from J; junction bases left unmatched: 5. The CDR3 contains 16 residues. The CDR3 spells CASSDGLAGEGDTQYF. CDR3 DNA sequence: TGTGCCAGCAGTGATGGACTAGCGGGAGAGGGAGATACGCAGTATTTT.

CDR3 nucleotides: TGCGCCAGCAGCTTGGGTGCAGGGGGCTCTAGAATTACAGATACGCAGTATTTT. It yields the protein CASSLGAGGSRITDTQYF. This chain connects TRBV5-1 to TRBJ2-3; 8 nucleotides line up with TRBD1. J lost 3 bases, V lost 0 bases, and 12 bases had no gene match. The V gene's germline CDR1 is SGHRS and CDR2 YFSETQ. This CDR3 spans 18 amino acids.

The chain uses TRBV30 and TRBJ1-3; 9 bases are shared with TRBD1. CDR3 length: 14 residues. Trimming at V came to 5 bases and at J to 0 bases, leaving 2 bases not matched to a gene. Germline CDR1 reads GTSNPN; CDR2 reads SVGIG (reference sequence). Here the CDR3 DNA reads TGTGCCTGGGGACAGGGGACCTCTGGAAACACCATATATTTT. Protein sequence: CAWGQGTSGNTIYF. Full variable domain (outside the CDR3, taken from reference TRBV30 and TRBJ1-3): SQTIHQWPATLVQPVGSPLSLECTVEGTSNPNLYWYRQAAGRGLQLLFYSVGIGQISSEVPQNLSASRPQDRQFILSSKKLLLSDSGFYLCAWGQGTSGNTIYFGEGSWLTVV.

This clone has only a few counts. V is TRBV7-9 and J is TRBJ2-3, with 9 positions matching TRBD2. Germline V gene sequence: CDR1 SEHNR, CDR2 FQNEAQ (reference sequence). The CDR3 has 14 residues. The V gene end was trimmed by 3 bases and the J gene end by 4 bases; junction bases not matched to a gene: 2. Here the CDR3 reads CASSLRGGSDTQYF. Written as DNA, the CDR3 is TGTGCCAGCAGCTTGCGGGGGGGCTCAGATACGCAGTATTTT.